One and the same sample provided the 9 T cell receptor beta chains below, sequenced in a study of shared clonotypes between healthy human individuals. Only in-frame clones appear in the TCRdb table, and some are missing; sequencing was by immunoSEQ multiplex PCR. The sample includes around 1.5 million clones, 95% to 99% of them seen just once. The source material was naive CD4+ T cells sorted from blood. Subset of the sample: CD45RA+ positively selected. These receptors all come from a man aged 30 to 39 in good health.

The chain joins TRBV5-6 to TRBJ1-1; 9 nucleotides match TRBD1. The CDR3 length is 14 residues. CDR1 SGHDT and CDR2 YYEEEE come from the germline V gene. V dropped 5 bases and J dropped 5; count of bases not matched to a gene: 7. In DNA, the CDR3 is TGTGCCAGCAGGGATGACAGGGGGAGAACTGAAGCTTTCTTT. Encoded protein: CASRDDRGRTEAFF. The full variable domain, in which reference TRBV5-6 and TRBJ1-1 provide the parts outside the CDR3, is DAGVTQSPTHLIKTRGQQVTLRCSPKSGHDTVSWYQQALGQGPQFIFQYYEEEERQRGNFPDRFSGHQFPNYSSELNVNALLLGDSALYLCASRDDRGRTEAFFGQGTRLTVV.

The genes are TRBV5-4 and TRBJ2-6; D may correspond to TRBD1 or TRBD2 (5 bases each). V was cut by 0 bases and J by 1 base, with 11 bases left in between. This CDR3 is built from 17 residues. Germline-derived CDR1 and CDR2 are SGHNT and YYREEE (reference sequence). CDR3 amino acids: CASSLAGWGSGANVLTF. The CDR3 DNA reads as TGTGCCAGCAGCTTGGCCGGTTGGGGGTCTGGGGCCAACGTCCTGACTTTC.

J is TRBJ1-2 and V is TRBV9; TRBD1 aligns across 10 bases. After removal of 3 bases from V and 7 bases from J, the junction contained 6 bases not matched to a gene. CDR3 size: 14 residues. Per germline, CDR1 SGDLS and CDR2 YYNGEE. The CDR3 reads CASSAGTGVFGYTF. Here the CDR3 DNA reads TGTGCCAGCAGCGCCGGGACAGGGGTGTTTGGCTACACCTTC.

This chain links TRBV10-3 with TRBJ1-2; D is undetermined. The CDR3 extends over 14 amino acids. Germline V CDR1 and CDR2: ENHRY, SYGVKD. V was clipped by 0 bases and J by 0 bases, with 5 bases between them. The CDR3 spells CAISESMANYGYTF. The DNA of the CDR3 is TGTGCCATCAGTGAGTCCATGGCTAACTATGGCTACACCTTC.

The chain couples TRBV5-1 to TRBJ2-5; no definite D call. The germline V gene has CDR1 SGHRS and CDR2 YFSETQ. The CDR3 consists of 13 residues. Trimming pared 5 bases from V and 4 bases from J, leaving 12 bases between. The DNA of the CDR3 is TGCGCCAGCAGTGGCGGAGCTCGAGAGACCCAGTACTTC. The encoded protein is CASSGGARETQYF.

The chain links TRBV19 to TRBJ2-7; TRBD1 aligns across 11 bases. Germline CDR1 reads LNHDA; CDR2 reads SQIVND (reference sequence). CDR3 length: 15 amino acids. The junction had 5 bases not matched to a gene; V was cut back by 6 bases and J by 1 base. CDR3 sequence reads: CASRPGTGGSYEQYF. For the CDR3, the DNA is TGTGCCAGTAGGCCCGGGACAGGGGGTTCCTACGAGCAGTACTTC. Variable domain in full (rest from reference TRBV19 and TRBJ2-7): DGGITQSPKYLFRKEGQNVTLSCEQNLNHDAMYWYRQDPGQGLRLIYYSQIVNDFQKGDIAEGYSVSREKKESFPLTVTSAQKNPTAFYLCASRPGTGGSYEQYFGPGTRLTVT.

As concerns this clone: At the DNA level, this CDR3 is encoded by other sequences in the same sample as well. The V gene is TRBV28, the J gene TRBJ2-1; D not certain. Trimming stripped 5 bases from V and 4 bases from J, with 6 bases between. Germline CDR1 and CDR2: MDHEN and SYDVKM. The CDR3 covers 12 residues. The CDR3: CASSPLYNEQFF. The CDR3 DNA is TGTGCCAGCAGTCCGCTGTACAATGAGCAGTTCTTC.

The genes are TRBV18 and TRBJ2-1, with unresolved D. CDR3 length equals 13 residues. Germline V gene data show CDR1 as KGHSH and CDR2 as LQKENI. Between the trimmed V and J ends, which lost 3 bases and 3 bases, there was a span of 6 bases. In DNA, the CDR3 is TGTGCCAGCTCACCCACTATCTACAATGAGCAGTTCTTC. Protein: CASSPTIYNEQFF.

CDR3 coding DNA: TGTGCCAGCAGCTTGGGCTGGTCGGGGGTGAGCAATCAGCCCCAGCATTTT. This sequence encodes CASSLGWSGVSNQPQHF. This chain links TRBV5-5 with TRBJ1-5; possible D gene TRBD1, 5 bases. V was shortened by 0 bases and J by 1 base, with 14 bases between the two germline ends. Germline V CDR1 and CDR2: SGHKS, YYEKEE (reference sequence). The CDR3 loop spans 17 amino acids.